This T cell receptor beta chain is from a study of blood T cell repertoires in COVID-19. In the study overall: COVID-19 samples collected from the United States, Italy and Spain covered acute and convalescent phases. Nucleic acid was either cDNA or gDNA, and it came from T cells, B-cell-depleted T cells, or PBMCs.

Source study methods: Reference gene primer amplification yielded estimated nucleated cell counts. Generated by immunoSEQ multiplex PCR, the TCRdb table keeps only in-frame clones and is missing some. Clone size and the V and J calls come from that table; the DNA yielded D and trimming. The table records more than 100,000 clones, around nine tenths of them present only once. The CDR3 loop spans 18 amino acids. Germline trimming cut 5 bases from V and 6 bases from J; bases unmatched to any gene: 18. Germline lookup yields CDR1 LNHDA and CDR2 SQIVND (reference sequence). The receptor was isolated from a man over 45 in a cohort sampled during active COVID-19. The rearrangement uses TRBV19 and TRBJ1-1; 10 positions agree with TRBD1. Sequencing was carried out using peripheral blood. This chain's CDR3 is CASSLTLRDRGRIPEAFF. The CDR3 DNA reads TGTGCCAGTAGTCTCACCCTGAGGGACAGGGGTCGGATACCTGAAGCTTTCTTT.